This TCR beta chain was observed in a study of blood T cell repertoires in COVID-19. Method: immunoSEQ multiplex PCR; TCRdb's copy keeps in-frame clones and lacks some. The sample carries under 300,000 clones, less than 90% recorded once. The CDR3 length is 12 residues. CDR1 is SGHTA and CDR2 is FQGTGA in the germline V gene. V was pared by 5 bases and J by 5 bases, with 9 bases between. The receptor was isolated from a man in his fifties or sixties with acute or convalescent COVID-19. The sample taken for sequencing was peripheral blood. The chain couples TRBV7-3 to TRBJ2-5; D unresolved. CDR3 nucleotide sequence: TGTGCCAGCAGCGGGCGTCGCGAGACCCAGTACTTC. Translated: CASSGRRETQYF.